These T cell receptor beta chains were read from a single sample in a study of T cells in Graves' hyperthyroidism and ophthalmopathy. TCRdb redid the calling of the multiplex PCR reads with MiXCR, one entry per CDR3 protein. This table holds roughly 580,000 distinct CDR3 sequences, 35% to 55% found once. The sample taken for sequencing was peripheral blood or thyroid tissue (not recorded which). The receptors derive from a woman aged 18-35 years with Graves' hyperthyroidism. Each CDR3 is given with its conserved first and last residue. D genes are given only for firm matches. Clone size is given for some rows only: seen once, a few or many times, or a class if the clone is expanded.

D,J,V,size,DNA,CDR3
TRBD1,TRBJ1-5,TRBV2,many,TGTGCCAGCAGCGGGACAGGCCATAGCAATCAGCCCCAGCATTTT,CASSGTGHSNQPQHF
-,TRBJ1-2,TRBV20-1,-,TGCAGTGCCCTGGGGTACAACTATGGCTACACCTTC,CSALGYNYGYTF
TRBD1,TRBJ2-7,TRBV24-1,many,TGTGCCACCAGTGACGCGGACAGGCCCCTCGAGCAGTACTTC,CATSDADRPLEQYF
-,TRBJ2-7,TRBV7-9,-,TGTGCCAGCAGCTTAGCGCTGAGGGAGCAGTACTTC,CASSLALREQYF
-,TRBJ1-1,TRBV9,-,TGTGCCAGCAGCGCCACAGGTCATATGAACACTGAAGCTTTCTTT,CASSATGHMNTEAFF
-,TRBJ2-7,TRBV7-9,-,TGTGCCAGCAGCTTCCGGGGGATCTCCTACGAGCAGTACTTC,CASSFRGISYEQYF
-,TRBJ1-1,TRBV29-1,-,TGCAGCGTTGCTGGCAGGGGAAGAGGGACTGAAGCTTTCTTT,CSVAGRGRGTEAFF
-,TRBJ1-2,TRBV27,few,TGTGCCAGCAGTTTCCTTGACAGGTTAGATGGCTACACCTTC,CASSFLDRLDGYTF
-,TRBJ2-7,TRBV15,many,TGTGCCACCACCCCGGACGGCCGAGAGCAGTACTTC,CATTPDGREQYF
-,TRBJ1-1,TRBV29-1,-,TGCAGCGTTGCTTGGGGCGAAGCTTTCTTT,CSVAWGEAFF
-,TRBJ2-6,TRBV10-3,-,TGTGCCATCAGTGAAGGGGTAGGACTGACTTTC,CAISEGVGLTF
TRBD1,TRBJ1-2,TRBV24-1,once,TGTGCCACCCCTCCTAGGACAGGGGAGACGGGCTACACCTTC,CATPPRTGETGYTF
-,TRBJ1-6,TRBV20-1,-,TGCAGCAGTTACCGGGGGGGCGATTCACCCCTCCACTTT,CSSYRGGDSPLHF
-,TRBJ1-6,TRBV7-8,many,TGTGCCAGCAGCTTAGGCAGGGTGGCTTCACCCCTCCACTTT,CASSLGRVASPLHF
TRBD1,TRBJ1-5,TRBV7-9,-,TGTGCCAGCAGCATTGGGACAGGGAGTAGCAATCAGCCCCAGCATTTT,CASSIGTGSSNQPQHF
-,TRBJ1-2,TRBV13,-,TGTGCCAGCAGCTTAGGGGCCAAACTGACGGGCTATGGCTACACCTTC,CASSLGAKLTGYGYTF
-,TRBJ2-5,TRBV7-9,many,TGTGCCAGCAGCTTAATGGGGACCCAAGAGACCCAGTACTTC,CASSLMGTQETQYF
TRBD2,TRBJ2-2,TRBV29-1,-,TGCAGCGTTCGTCCGACTAGCGAGCTGTTTTTT,CSVRPTSELFF
-,TRBJ1-1,TRBV5-1,few,TGCGCCAGCAGCTTGGGGGACGCTAACACTGAAGCTTTCTTT,CASSLGDANTEAFF
TRBD1,TRBJ2-7,TRBV7-2,-,TGTGCCAGCAGCTTTTGGACAGGGGTCTACGAGCAGTACTTC,CASSFWTGVYEQYF
TRBD2,TRBJ2-2,TRBV19,-,TGTGCCAGTAGTACTCGCGGGAGGGACACCGGGGAGCTGTTTTTT,CASSTRGRDTGELFF
TRBD2,TRBJ2-7,TRBV20-1,few,TGCAGTGCTAGGATACTAGCGGTCTCCTACGAGCAGTACTTC,CSARILAVSYEQYF
TRBD2,TRBJ2-5,TRBV9,few,TGTGCCAGCAGCGTAGGACGGGGGGGGTACCAAGAGACCCAGTACTTC,CASSVGRGGYQETQYF
-,TRBJ2-5,TRBV29-1,-,TGCAGCGTTTGGAGTGGGGAGACCCAGTACTTC,CSVWSGETQYF
-,TRBJ2-7,TRBV7-9,-,TGTGCCAGCAGCGAGGGGGGGCGGGTAGGCTCCTACGAGCAGTACTTC,CASSEGGRVGSYEQYF
-,TRBJ1-4,TRBV5-1,-,TGCGCCACCCTACACGGGGGCGGTGAAAAACTGTTTTTT,CATLHGGGEKLFF
-,TRBJ1-2,TRBV25-1,-,TGTGCCAGCGTTGATCGGTCTGGCTACACCTTC,CASVDRSGYTF
TRBD1,TRBJ1-2,TRBV7-9,-,TGTGCCAGCAGCCTCACCGGGACAGGGGGCGTCTATGGCTACACCTTC,CASSLTGTGGVYGYTF
-,TRBJ1-1,TRBV7-2,many,TGTGCCAGCAGCTCGAACCAGGACATGATGAACACTGAAGCTTTCTTT,CASSSNQDMMNTEAFF
-,TRBJ2-7,TRBV10-2,-,TGCGCCAGCAGCGACACGGGCGAGCAGTACTTC,CASSDTGEQYF
TRBD1,TRBJ1-6,TRBV7-6,-,TGTGCCAGCAGCGAAGGACAGGGGGCGAGGTCACCCCTCCACTTT,CASSEGQGARSPLHF
-,TRBJ2-2,TRBV29-1,-,TGCAGCGTGGGGGGAAGGACCCAAGGCGGGGAGCTGTTTTTT,CSVGGRTQGGELFF
-,TRBJ2-2,TRBV15,-,TGTGCCACCAGCAGAGCGCACAAGAACACCGGGGAGCTGTTTTTT,CATSRAHKNTGELFF
TRBD1,TRBJ1-4,TRBV15,-,TGTGCCACCAGCATAGGACAGGGGGCATCAGAAAAACTGTTTTTT,CATSIGQGASEKLFF
TRBD1,TRBJ2-7,TRBV5-1,-,TGCGCCAGCAGTCAACAGGGGGTCTACGAGCAGTACTTC,CASSQQGVYEQYF
-,TRBJ2-7,TRBV5-4,-,TGTGCCAGCAGCTTTGTCGGCTCCTTATACGAGCAGTACTTC,CASSFVGSLYEQYF
-,TRBJ2-5,TRBV11-2,-,TGTGCCAGCAGCTTAGGCGTTAGCGGCCGGACCCAGTACTTC,CASSLGVSGRTQYF
TRBD1,TRBJ2-2,TRBV7-6,-,TGTGCCAGCTCTAGGACAGGGGCGGGCACCGGGGAGCTGTTTTTT,CASSRTGAGTGELFF
-,TRBJ2-7,TRBV7-9,-,TGTGCCAGCAGCTCCCACTCCGACTTACCGGGATACGAGCAGTACTTC,CASSSHSDLPGYEQYF
-,TRBJ1-5,TRBV29-1,-,TGCAGCGTTGGGGAACCCGAGGGGTCAGGGATTAATCAGCCCCAGCATTTT,CSVGEPEGSGINQPQHF
-,TRBJ1-2,TRBV15,few,TGTGCCAGCAGCTTAGGCCGTGTAGAGAACTATGGCTACACCTTC,CASSLGRVENYGYTF